These 9 T cell receptor beta chains share one sample of origin, sequenced in a study of T cells in Graves' hyperthyroidism and ophthalmopathy. The source material, RNA transcripts, was used to amplify TCR beta CDR3 regions. During a first-round RT-PCR of the TCR CDR3, the HTBI primer set was used. TCRdb fed the multiplex PCR reads into MiXCR, producing one record per CDR3 protein. The sample shows roughly 280,000 distinct CDR3 sequences, roughly 22% of them seen only once. The sample comprised blood. The receptors were gathered from a man aged 25 to 40 with Graves' ophthalmopathy.

There are many counts of this clonotype. The chain joins TRBV6-1 to TRBJ2-1; D is unclear. Germline values: CDR1 MNHNS, CDR2 SASEGT. V was shortened by 5 bases and J by 12 bases, with 11 bases between the two germline ends. This CDR3 has 11 residues. The CDR3 here is CASSYVGLQFF. The CDR3 DNA is TGTGCCAGCAGTTACGTAGGTCTGCAGTTCTTC.

This clonotype was seen a few times. The CDR3 DNA reads TGCGCCAGCAGGGCGGCAAGCGTTTTCGCAGATACGCAGTATTTT. It is translated as CASRAASVFADTQYF. This chain links TRBV5-1 with TRBJ2-3; D gene uncertain. Trimming removed 5 bases from V and 4 bases from J, with 17 bases in between. CDR1 SGHRS and CDR2 YFSETQ come from the germline V gene. This CDR3 has 15 amino acids.

This clonotype was seen a few times. The chain uses TRBV27 and TRBJ1-4; TRBD1 matches at 7 bases. The J segment lost 8 bases and the V segment lost 3 bases, leaving 9 bases of the junction unmatched. In germline, CDR1 is MNHEY, CDR2 SMNVEV (reference sequence). CDR3 size: 15 residues. This CDR3 reads CASSFLGQINEKLFF. CDR3 nucleotides: TGTGCCAGCAGTTTTTTGGGACAGATAAACGAAAAACTGTTTTTT.

This clonotype was observed many times. The chain employs TRBV20-1 and TRBJ2-1; D is undetermined. This CDR3 has 13 residues. The germline gives CDR1 DFQATT, CDR2 SNEGSKA (reference sequence). The V end lost 3 bases, the J end lost 8 bases, and 14 bases lay between the germline ends. CDR3 DNA: TGCAGTGCTAGTCAGCCCCCAGCCGATGAGCAGTTCTTC. Amino acid sequence: CSASQPPADEQFF.

V usage is TRBV6-1 and J usage is TRBJ2-7; D could derive from TRBD1 or TRBD2 (5 bases each). V was pared by 6 bases and J by 7 bases, with 22 bases between. CDR3 length equals 15 residues. The V gene's germline CDR1 is MNHNS and CDR2 SASEGT. For the CDR3, the DNA is TGTGCCAGCAGGCCCTCCGGGACCCGCCAGGGAGAGCAGTACTTC. Its protein product is CASRPSGTRQGEQYF.

This clonotype appeared many times. The V call is TRBV12-3 or TRBV12-4, the J call TRBJ2-1; D may be TRBD2 (6 bases). This CDR3 contains 12 residues. With 8 bases removed from V and 5 bases from J, the gap between germline ends came to 10 bases. For the CDR3, the DNA is TGTGCCAGCTCGGCGGGAAACAATGAGCAGTTCTTC. Translation: CASSAGNNEQFF.

The CDR3 DNA reads TGTGCCAGCAGCCAAGATCTAAGGAATACGCAGTATTTT. This encodes CASSQDLRNTQYF. The rearrangement uses TRBV14 and TRBJ2-3, with unresolved D. The germline V gene encodes CDR1 SGHDN and CDR2 FVKESK. The CDR3 covers 13 residues. Deletions cut 0 bases from V and 7 bases from J, with 8 bases between.

The rearrangement uses TRBV7-2 and TRBJ2-7; 13 nucleotides line up with TRBD2. After removal of 4 bases from V and 4 bases from J, the junction contained 4 bases not matched to a gene. The germline gives CDR1 SGHTA, CDR2 FQGNSA. The CDR3 extends over 15 amino acids. Written as DNA, the CDR3 is TGTGCCAGCAGCTGGAGACTAGCGGGAGGATACGAGCAGTACTTC. Its protein product is CASSWRLAGGYEQYF.

This clonotype was detected ten times or more. The chain recombines TRBV7-2 with TRBJ2-7; 7 positions match TRBD2. Germline V gene sequence: CDR1 SGHTA, CDR2 FQGNSA. J was trimmed by 3 bases and V by 1 base; bases with no gene match: 3. The CDR3 is 14 amino acids. The CDR3 loop reads CASSLVRGSYEQYF. CDR3 DNA sequence: TGTGCCAGCAGCTTAGTTCGCGGGAGCTACGAGCAGTACTTC.